This TCR beta chain stems from a study of shared clonotypes between healthy human individuals. Study results and caveats: Despite large depth, sorted-subset datasets appeared incompletely sequenced. Deeper or shallower sequencing was expected to change how clonotypes are shared among donors. Of the naive CD4 clonotypes, 4% to 5% were shared across several donors.

Across several immunoSEQ plates, the genomic DNA of each subset was split evenly. TCRdb keeps only in-frame clones here, not all; method: immunoSEQ multiplex PCR. The repertoire consists of about 2 million clones, with 85% to 95% occurring once and the leading ten covering roughly 0.13%. V was trimmed by 7 bases and J by 2 bases, leaving 13 bases between them. CDR3 length equals 14 residues. The germline V gene encodes CDR1 SNHLY and CDR2 FYNNEI. As for this clone: Its antigen is currently unknown. Other DNA variants within this sample encode the same CDR3.

This TCR was sampled from a man aged 18 to 29 in good health. This chain uses TRBV2 with TRBJ2-3; perhaps TRBD1 as D (5 bases). The sample taken for sequencing was naive CD4+ T cells sorted from blood. Sample subset: CD45RA+ positively selected. CDR3 loop: CASNRQSYTDTQYF. In DNA form, the CDR3 reads TGTGCCAGCAACCGACAGTCATACACAGATACGCAGTATTTT.